This TCR beta chain emerged from a study of blood T cell repertoires in COVID-19. Study-level background: T cells, B-cell-depleted T cells, or PBMCs provided the cDNA or gDNA that served as material.

Per the original data handling: Quantification of nucleated cells was approximated via reference gene primer amplification. Generated by immunoSEQ multiplex PCR, the TCRdb table keeps only in-frame clones and is missing some. V and J calls plus clone size are reproduced from that table; the DNA served to infer D and trimming. Of approximately 210,000 clones in the sample, 82% were seen once. Looked up from germline, CDR1 is SGDLS and CDR2 is YYNGEE. The CDR3 has 15 amino acids. Trimming removed 5 bases at V and 3 bases at J, with 14 bases between. V and J are TRBV9 and TRBJ2-2; D perhaps matches TRBD2 (6 bases). The sequencing sample was made of peripheral blood. The TCR originated in a woman aged 35 to 49 with acute or convalescent COVID-19. The CDR3 DNA sequence: TGTGCCAGCAGAGGAAGGGTAGCGGACACCGGGGAGCTGTTTTTT. This translates into CASRGRVADTGELFF.